This record covers a single TCR beta chain. It is likely a read error, because the conserved phenylalanine at the end of the CDR3 is missing. 60 Vbeta and 13 Jbeta primers were used in PCR. The data were produced by immunoSEQ multiplex PCR, yet TCRdb's version contains in-frame clones alone and is incomplete. The sample records fewer than 250,000 clones, 65% to 80% being singletons. These data originate in a study of cytomegalovirus exposure and HLA in healthy donors. Source material: PBMCs. The sequence derives from a middle-aged woman in good health and CMV-seronegative.

As DNA, the CDR3 is TGTGCCAGCAGCCCTCGACAGCTTTACACTGAAGCTTTCTTA. It is translated as CASSPRQLYTEAFL. V usage is TRBV9 and J usage is TRBJ1-1, with D tentatively TRBD1 (5 bases). The CDR3 consists of 14 residues. CDR1 SGDLS and CDR2 YYNGEE come from the germline V gene. V lost 4 bases and J lost 3, with 13 bases in between.